The 28 T cell receptor beta chains below all came from one sample that was sequenced in a study of shared clonotypes between healthy human individuals. Terminally differentiated effector memory CD45RA+ cells were left out of the naive CD8 fraction, which was CD45RO-negative and positively selected for CCR7. Sequencing used immunoSEQ multiplex PCR; TCRdb keeps in-frame clones, though not all of them. The table lists more than 2 million clones, roughly 94% of them singletons. Sequencing was carried out using naive CD8+ T cells sorted from blood. These receptors were obtained from a man aged 18 to 30 in good health.

This clone was recorded at least ten times. The chain is built from TRBV6-1 and TRBJ2-1; the D is unclear. The CDR3 is made up of 13 amino acids. Germline V gives CDR1 MNHNS, CDR2 SASEGT. V dropped 8 bases and J dropped 0 bases, with 8 bases sitting between them. The CDR3 here is CASDASSYNEQFF. The CDR3 DNA sequence: TGTGCCAGCGACGCGAGCTCCTACAATGAGCAGTTCTTC.

The chain combines TRBV6-6 with TRBJ1-4, with a weak D call TRBD1 (6 bases). Germline values: CDR1 MNHNY, CDR2 SVGAGI (reference sequence). This CDR3 contains 13 residues. With 8 bases removed from V and 4 bases from J, the gap between germline ends came to 11 bases. CDR3 amino acids: CASRRQVNEKLFF. In nucleotides, the CDR3 is TGTGCCAGCCGACGACAGGTTAATGAAAAACTGTTTTTT.

This clone came up a few times. The chain couples TRBV30 to TRBJ2-6; 12 bases are a match to TRBD1. Germline CDR1 is GTSNPN and CDR2 is SVGIG (reference sequence). V was clipped by 5 bases and J by 4 bases; unmatched bases: 9. This CDR3 is built from 17 residues. The DNA of the CDR3 is TGTGCCTGGGTTCCGGGACAGGGGGCTCCCGGGGCCAACGTCCTGACTTTC. Protein sequence: CAWVPGQGAPGANVLTF. The full variable domain, its missing parts supplied by reference TRBV30 and TRBJ2-6, is SQTIHQWPATLVQPVGSPLSLECTVEGTSNPNLYWYRQAAGRGLQLLFYSVGIGQISSEVPQNLSASRPQDRQFILSSKKLLLSDSGFYLCAWVPGQGAPGANVLTFGAGSRLTVL.

V usage is TRBV9 and J usage is TRBJ2-1, with no clear D. Germline lookup yields CDR1 SGDLS and CDR2 YYNGEE. The CDR3 is made up of 13 amino acids. V was clipped by 3 bases and J by 4 bases, with 8 bases between them. The chain's CDR3 is CASSAPTYNEQFF. CDR3 DNA: TGTGCCAGCAGCGCCCCGACATACAATGAGCAGTTCTTC. Supplemented by reference TRBV9 and TRBJ2-1, the full variable domain reads DSGVTQTPKHLITATGQRVTLRCSPRSGDLSVYWYQQSLDQGLQFLIQYYNGEERAKGNILERFSAQQFPDLHSELNLSSLELGDSALYFCASSAPTYNEQFFGPGTRLTVL.

J is TRBJ2-7 and V is TRBV4-1; 8 bases align to TRBD1. Germline CDR1 reads MGHRA; CDR2 reads YSYEKL. This CDR3 has 12 amino acids. Trimming cost V 5 bases and J 3 bases; bases outside gene matches: 0. CDR3 protein: CASSGQGYEQYF. The CDR3 DNA reads as TGCGCCAGCAGCGGACAGGGCTACGAGCAGTACTTC.

The chain uses TRBV28 and TRBJ2-5; 9 nucleotides line up with TRBD1. There are 16 residues in the CDR3. Germline trimming cut 7 bases from V and 3 bases from J; bases unmatched to any gene: 12. Germline V gene sequence: CDR1 MDHEN, CDR2 SYDVKM. The CDR3 loop reads CASTHPGQGYEETQYF. CDR3 in DNA: TGTGCCAGCACCCACCCGGGACAGGGTTACGAAGAGACCCAGTACTTC.

In its sample, this clone was seen once. V is TRBV2 and J is TRBJ2-3; TRBD2 matches at 13 bases. CDR3 length equals 17 residues. Germline CDR1 and CDR2: SNHLY and FYNNEI. J gave up 3 bases and V 6 bases, and 9 bases lay outside the gene matches. The CDR3 DNA sequence: TGTGCCAGCAGACCGGGACTAGCGGGGTGGAAAACAGATACGCAGTATTTT. This codes for CASRPGLAGWKTDTQYF.

As to this clone: The sample has other DNA sequences that encode this CDR3 too. The chain has TRBV6-1 and TRBJ2-7; no reliable D call. Germline lookup yields CDR1 MNHNS and CDR2 SASEGT. V was clipped by 1 base and J by 2 bases, with 6 bases between them. The CDR3 has 13 amino acids. The CDR3 DNA follows: TGTGCCAGCAGTGAAGGATTTACCTACGAGCAGTACTTC. Amino acid sequence: CASSEGFTYEQYF.

The chain combines TRBV9 with TRBJ1-5, with TRBD1 identical over 7 bases. CDR1 SGDLS and CDR2 YYNGEE come from the germline V gene. This CDR3 is 14 amino acids long. Trimming at V came to 6 bases and at J to 1 base, leaving 4 bases not matched to a gene. CDR3 coding DNA: TGTGCCAGCAAACGACAGGGCAGCAATCAGCCCCAGCATTTT. This sequence encodes CASKRQGSNQPQHF.

The rearrangement links TRBV5-6 to TRBJ1-4, with 10 bases that match TRBD1. With 4 bases clipped from V and 8 bases from J, the junction kept 11 bases outside the gene matches. Germline-derived CDR1 and CDR2 are SGHDT and YYEEEE. This CDR3 spans 16 amino acids. CDR3 in amino acids: CASSPSRQGAGEKLFF. The CDR3 region has the DNA TGTGCCAGCAGCCCGAGCCGACAGGGGGCGGGCGAAAAACTGTTTTTT.

V usage is TRBV7-9 and J usage is TRBJ2-1, with 13 bases aligning to TRBD2. Trimming cost V 5 bases and J 6 bases; bases outside gene matches: 10. The CDR3 totals 17 residues. Germline V lookup: CDR1 SEHNR, CDR2 FQNEAQ (reference sequence). The CDR3: CASSQTSGRPLSNEQFF. The CDR3 nucleotides are TGTGCCAGCAGCCAGACTAGCGGGAGGCCTTTGAGCAATGAGCAGTTCTTC.

The rearrangement links TRBV5-5 to TRBJ1-2, with D hard to call. This CDR3 has 13 amino acids. Germline V gene sequence: CDR1 SGHKS, CDR2 YYEKEE (reference sequence). V was shortened by 4 bases and J by 4 bases, with 11 bases between the two germline ends. The CDR3: CASSPDGTYGYTF. CDR3 nucleotide sequence: TGTGCCAGCAGCCCAGACGGAACCTATGGCTACACCTTC. Supplemented by reference TRBV5-5 and TRBJ1-2, the full variable domain reads DAGVTQSPTHLIKTRGQQVTLRCSPISGHKSVSWYQQVLGQGPQFIFQYYEKEERGRGNFPDRFSARQFPNYSSELNVNALLLGDSALYLCASSPDGTYGYTFGSGTRLTVV.

V and J are TRBV27 and TRBJ2-1; D is perhaps TRBD2 (6 bases). The CDR3 consists of 13 residues. Germline CDR1 reads MNHEY; CDR2 reads SMNVEV (reference sequence). V lost 6 bases to trimming and J lost 6 bases, with 12 bases between them. CDR3 residues: CASRLALPNEQFF. The CDR3 nucleotides read TGTGCCAGCAGACTAGCCCTCCCCAATGAGCAGTTCTTC.

This chain connects TRBV4-1 to TRBJ1-6, with D possibly TRBD1 on 5 matching bases. Trimming took 1 base from V and 7 from J, leaving 8 bases between them. There are 14 residues in the CDR3. Germline CDR1 reads MGHRA; CDR2 reads YSYEKL. The CDR3 DNA sequence: TGCGCCAGCAGCCAAGCGGAGGGGAATTCACCCCTCCACTTT. Its translation is CASSQAEGNSPLHF.

J is TRBJ2-7 and V is TRBV14, with 9 positions matching TRBD2. This CDR3 is 14 amino acids long. The V gene's germline CDR1 is SGHDN and CDR2 FVKESK. V was pared by 1 base and J by 7 bases, with 5 bases of the junction left unmatched. The CDR3 protein is CASSQVAGGWEQYF. CDR3 nucleotide sequence: TGTGCCAGCAGCCAAGTCGCGGGAGGGTGGGAGCAGTACTTC.

This clone occurred once. The DNA for the CDR3 is TGTGCCAGCAGGCCGGAACAGGGATACTACGAGCAGTACTTC. Translation gives CASRPEQGYYEQYF. The gene calls are TRBV28 and TRBJ2-7; TRBD1 is a possible D gene (6 bases). Trimming left V 6 bases short and J 3 bases short, with 15 bases between. The germline V gene has CDR1 MDHEN and CDR2 SYDVKM. This CDR3 has 14 residues.

In DNA form, the CDR3 reads TGTGCCATCAGTGAGGTACCCTCTGGGACCGACGCCGATACGCAGTATTTT. Translating gives CAISEVPSGTDADTQYF. The chain links TRBV10-3 to TRBJ2-3; the D gene could be TRBD1 or TRBD2 (5 bases each). Germline assignment: CDR1 ENHRY and CDR2 SYGVKD. This CDR3 is 17 amino acids long. V shed 2 bases and J shed 6 bases, with 21 bases lying between them.

The chain employs TRBV4-3 and TRBJ2-6, with no clear D. Germline assignment: CDR1 LGHNA and CDR2 YSLEER. The germline V and J ends were trimmed by 0 bases and 2 bases, with 8 bases remaining between them. This CDR3 contains 16 residues. The CDR3 loop reads CASSQDVGTGANVLTF. CDR3 in DNA: TGCGCCAGCAGCCAAGATGTGGGGACTGGGGCCAACGTCCTGACTTTC.

The V call is TRBV30, the J call TRBJ1-2; TRBD1 matches 8 bases. This CDR3 has 14 residues. V shed 0 bases, J shed 6 bases, and the junction held 6 bases outside the gene matches. Germline V gives CDR1 GTSNPN, CDR2 SVGIG (reference sequence). CDR3 in amino acids: CAWSVPGTGDGYTF. The CDR3 nucleotides are TGTGCCTGGAGTGTACCCGGGACAGGCGATGGCTACACCTTC.

The chain recombines TRBV30 with TRBJ2-2; D remains unclear. The V gene's germline CDR1 is GTSNPN and CDR2 SVGIG (reference sequence). Trimming removed 2 bases from V and 7 bases from J, with 8 bases in between. CDR3 size: 12 residues. The CDR3 region is CAWSRVGGELFF. Here the CDR3 DNA reads TGTGCCTGGAGTAGGGTGGGCGGGGAGCTGTTTTTT.

This clone showed up just once. The V and J genes are TRBV2 and TRBJ2-5; D not resolved. Per germline, CDR1 SNHLY and CDR2 FYNNEI. Trimming removed 5 bases at V and 2 bases at J, with 6 bases between. This CDR3 contains 12 residues. CDR3 protein: CASSIFQETQYF. CDR3 in DNA: TGTGCCAGCAGTATATTTCAAGAGACCCAGTACTTC.

The rearrangement joins TRBV27 to TRBJ2-7; D call uncertain. V was clipped by 8 bases and J by 2 bases, with 25 bases between them. Germline CDR1 is MNHEY and CDR2 is SMNVEV (reference sequence). This CDR3 is built from 17 residues. CDR3 coding DNA: TGTGCCAGCCGATCTCAGGTTCCCGAAGAGAAAACCTACGAGCAGTACTTC. This encodes CASRSQVPEEKTYEQYF.

The genes are TRBV9 and TRBJ2-2; perhaps D is TRBD1 or TRBD2 (5 bases each). This CDR3 has 15 amino acids. Trimming left V 3 bases short and J 6 bases short, with 15 bases between. Germline V CDR1 and CDR2: SGDLS, YYNGEE. The CDR3 bases are TGTGCCAGCAGCGAGTCCCACCTGGGGGCCGGGGAGCTGTTTTTT. It translates to CASSESHLGAGELFF.

V and J are TRBV21-1 and TRBJ1-5; the table's TRBD1 call for D was not verified on the DNA. TRBV21-1 is deemed a pseudogene. CDR3 length: 16 amino acids. The CDR3 DNA reads TGTGCCAGCAGCACCCCGGGACAGGTGAGCAATCAGCCCCAGCATTTT. This sequence encodes CASSTPGQVSNQPQHF.

This CDR3 is CASSPSDRGGTEAFF. CDR3 in DNA: TGTGCCAGCAGCCCGTCGGACAGGGGAGGGACTGAAGCTTTCTTT. This sequence joins TRBV7-9 and TRBJ1-1; 9 positions match TRBD1. Germline V gives CDR1 SEHNR, CDR2 FQNEAQ (reference sequence). V lost 5 bases to trimming and J lost 5 bases; unmatched junction nucleotides: 9. This CDR3 has 15 residues.

The V call is TRBV9, the J call TRBJ2-2; D gene unclear. V was shortened by 2 bases and J by 3 bases, with 14 bases between the two germline ends. The CDR3 covers 16 residues. Germline V gene data show CDR1 as SGDLS and CDR2 as YYNGEE. The DNA for the CDR3 is TGTGCCAGCAGCGTCGACCAGGTATACGACACCGGGGAGCTGTTTTTT. It translates to CASSVDQVYDTGELFF.

V and J are TRBV5-5 and TRBJ1-2; no firm D call. CDR1 SGHKS and CDR2 YYEKEE come from the germline V gene (reference sequence). Trimming took 0 bases from V and 2 from J, leaving 8 bases between them. The CDR3 sequence is 14 residues long. CDR3 sequence: CASSLVAFNYGYTF. Written as DNA, the CDR3 is TGTGCCAGCAGCTTGGTCGCTTTCAACTATGGCTACACCTTC.

This sequence joins TRBV5-6 and TRBJ1-1, with D uncertain. Looked up from germline, CDR1 is SGHDT and CDR2 is YYEEEE. CDR3 size: 16 residues. V was pared by 1 base and J by 1 base, with 14 bases between. This CDR3 reads CASSLSRESRNTEAFF. The CDR3 DNA reads TGTGCCAGCAGCTTGAGTAGGGAGTCGAGGAACACTGAAGCTTTCTTT. Combining the CDR3 with reference TRBV5-6 and TRBJ1-1 gives the whole variable domain DAGVTQSPTHLIKTRGQQVTLRCSPKSGHDTVSWYQQALGQGPQFIFQYYEEEERQRGNFPDRFSGHQFPNYSSELNVNALLLGDSALYLCASSLSRESRNTEAFFGQGTRLTVV.